The 23 T cell receptor beta chains presented below share a single source sample, sequenced in a study of chemoradiotherapy in HPV16-positive cancers (dated by TCRdb to between 2021 and 2024). The library was built by means of the immunoSEQ multiplex PCR assay. What TCRdb holds here is the immuneACCESS table cut down to in-frame rearrangements. Part of the clones is not present; checked against another copy, under half of the missing clones reflect an unresolved V gene, and the others are unexplained. The sample yields about 35,000 clones; around 80% were counted once. The leading ten clones occupy 3.8% of the sample. The material sequenced was blood, taken from a patient who underwent chemoradiotherapy. The receptors were sampled from a human donor with HPV-associated anogenital cancer.

The chain links TRBV27 to TRBJ2-7, with D uncertain. Trimming stripped 3 bases from V and 3 bases from J, with 12 bases between. CDR3 length: 14 residues. In germline, CDR1 is MNHEY, CDR2 SMNVEV (reference sequence). DNA of the CDR3: TGTGCCAGCAGTTTTAAAGCGATTAACTACGAGCAGTACTTC. It is translated as CASSFKAINYEQYF.

The chain recombines TRBV6-5 with TRBJ1-4, with a weak D call TRBD1 (5 bases). In germline, CDR1 is MNHEY, CDR2 SVGAGI. Trimming shortened V by 0 bases and J by 7 bases, and 12 bases separated the two germline ends. The CDR3 runs 15 residues. CDR3 nucleotides: TGTGCCAGCAGTTACTCGCAGGGAATGGGTGAAAAACTGTTTTTT. The encoded protein is CASSYSQGMGEKLFF.

V is TRBV6-1 and J is TRBJ2-7; D ambiguous. CDR1 and CDR2 (germline): MNHNS, SASEGT. The CDR3 length is 12 residues. The V gene lost 2 bases and the J gene lost 4 bases, with 6 bases spanning the gap. The CDR3 DNA reads as TGTGCCAGCAGTGAACACGGTTACGAGCAGTACTTC. It codes for CASSEHGYEQYF.

The rearrangement uses TRBV15 and TRBJ2-3; 9 bases line up with TRBD2. CDR3 size: 15 residues. V was clipped by 2 bases and J by 6 bases; unmatched bases: 6. The germline CDR1 and CDR2 sequences are LNHNV and YYDKDF (reference sequence). The CDR3 protein is CATSRPSGERDTQYF. The CDR3 nucleotides are TGTGCCACCAGCAGACCTAGCGGGGAGAGGGATACGCAGTATTTT.

The genes are TRBV2 and TRBJ2-1, with 7 nucleotides matching TRBD2. Trimming took 3 bases from V and 5 from J; bases not matched to a gene: 10. Germline lookup yields CDR1 SNHLY and CDR2 FYNNEI. This CDR3 has 16 residues. DNA for the CDR3: TGTGCCAGCAGTGAGGGTGGGGGGGTTCGACACAATGAGCAGTTCTTC. As protein: CASSEGGGVRHNEQFF.

This chain joins TRBV5-6 and TRBJ2-1, with D possibly being TRBD1 or TRBD2 (5 bases each). Deletions cut 9 bases from V and 0 bases from J, with 13 bases between. This CDR3 has 14 residues. CDR1 SGHDT and CDR2 YYEEEE come from the germline V gene. The CDR3 is CATGDLSSYNEQFF. In DNA form, the CDR3 reads TGTGCCACTGGGGACCTGAGCTCCTACAATGAGCAGTTCTTC.

This chain links TRBV4-2 with TRBJ1-6; a weak D match, TRBD1 (5 bases). The CDR3 totals 17 residues. V dropped 1 base and J dropped 2 bases, with 12 bases sitting between them. Germline V gene sequence: CDR1 LGHNA, CDR2 YNFKEQ. CDR3 DNA: TGTGCCAGCAGCCAAGCTAATCGGGGGGCCTATAATTCACCCCTCCACTTT. Residues: CASSQANRGAYNSPLHF.

The chain employs TRBV4-3 and TRBJ1-1; D is ambiguous. Deletions cut 7 bases from V and 10 bases from J, with 19 bases between. CDR1 and CDR2 from the germline V gene are LGHNA and YSLEER. The CDR3 covers 13 residues. Here the CDR3 DNA reads TGCGCCAGCACCCCTGAACTCAAGGAAGGAGCTTTCTTT. This sequence encodes CASTPELKEGAFF.

The chain links TRBV27 to TRBJ1-3; D not resolved. CDR1 is MNHEY, CDR2 SMNVEV, per germline (reference sequence). Trimming cost V 2 bases and J 0 bases, with 5 bases left between them. CDR3 length: 14 amino acids. CDR3 DNA sequence: TGTGCCAGCAGTTTAGGGATCTCTGGAAACACCATATATTTT. Its translation: CASSLGISGNTIYF.

The rearrangement links TRBV7-8 to TRBJ2-3, with 13 bases lining up with TRBD2. The ends lost 5 bases at V and 5 bases at J; junction bases unmatched: 19. Germline V gene data show CDR1 as SGHVS and CDR2 as FQNEAQ. There are 20 residues in the CDR3. The CDR3 region is CASSPLTSGGSTGSKDTQYF. In DNA form, the CDR3 reads TGTGCCAGCAGCCCCTTGACTAGCGGGGGGTCAACGGGTTCGAAAGATACGCAGTATTTT.

The V call is TRBV27, the J call TRBJ2-7, with 9 nucleotides matching TRBD2. The V gene end was trimmed by 5 bases and the J gene end by 0 bases; junction bases not matched to a gene: 8. Germline V gives CDR1 MNHEY, CDR2 SMNVEV (reference sequence). CDR3 length: 16 amino acids. The CDR3 protein is CASSPRGAGGSYEQYF. CDR3 nucleotides: TGTGCCAGCAGTCCCAGGGGAGCGGGGGGCTCCTACGAGCAGTACTTC.

Comment on this clone: This is likely a read error, given that the CDR3 carries no conserved phenylalanine or tryptophan at its end. It is unclear where the CDR3 begins or ends on the DNA, so no DNA is shown, and the CDR3 is as TCRdb lists it. The rearrangement joins TRBV5-1 to TRBJ2-7; the table's D gene call, TRBD1, was not cross checked with the DNA. The germline V gene has CDR1 SGHRS and CDR2 YFSETQ. The CDR3 spans 8 amino acids, including both terminal residues. The CDR3: CASSLQGG.

This sequence joins TRBV6-5 and TRBJ1-1, with a weak D call TRBD1 (5 bases). Trimming pared 6 bases from V and 0 bases from J, leaving 14 bases between. The CDR3 runs 15 residues. The germline V gene encodes CDR1 MNHEY and CDR2 SVGAGI. CDR3 in amino acids: CASSLGGGLNTEAFF. The CDR3 coding sequence is TGTGCCAGCAGCCTGGGGGGAGGGCTGAACACTGAAGCTTTCTTT.

This chain uses TRBV19 with TRBJ1-5; possibly TRBD1 for D (5 bases). Trimming took off 4 bases at V and 9 bases at J, with 10 bases between the two ends. Germline V lookup: CDR1 LNHDA, CDR2 SQIVND (reference sequence). The CDR3 is 12 residues long. The CDR3 bases are TGTGCCAGTAGTACTGGGGCGCCGCCCCAGCATTTT. Its translation is CASSTGAPPQHF.

The V and J genes are TRBV19 and TRBJ1-2; TRBD1 matches at 10 bases. Unmatched junction bases numbered 5, after V lost 3 bases and J lost 4 bases. This CDR3 has 15 residues. Germline V gene sequence: CDR1 LNHDA, CDR2 SQIVND (reference sequence). The CDR3 DNA sequence: TGTGCCAGTAGTATCGGGACAGGGGCGCCCTATGGCTACACCTTC. This codes for CASSIGTGAPYGYTF.

This chain uses TRBV5-8 with TRBJ1-2; no reliable D call. The V end lost 5 bases, the J end lost 2 bases, and 10 bases lay between the germline ends. The CDR3 sequence is 13 residues long. Germline V gene lookup returns CDR1 SGHTS and CDR2 YDEGEE. CDR3 residues: CASSRLINYGYTF. Here the CDR3 DNA reads TGTGCCAGCAGTCGACTGATAAACTATGGCTACACCTTC.

The chain joins TRBV6-6 to TRBJ1-6; no definite D call. Germline-derived CDR1 and CDR2 are MNHNY and SVGAGI (reference sequence). V was trimmed by 4 bases and J by 5 bases, leaving 12 bases between them. The CDR3 covers 15 residues. The CDR3 here is CASSFGGVDNSPLHF. CDR3 bases: TGTGCCAGCAGTTTCGGTGGGGTTGATAATTCACCCCTCCACTTT.

This chain connects TRBV9 to TRBJ1-2, with D possibly matching TRBD1 (5 bases). CDR3 length equals 11 residues. Germline assignment: CDR1 SGDLS and CDR2 YYNGEE. V was cut by 5 bases and J by 4 bases, with 6 bases left in between. This CDR3 reads CASRGTYGYTF. In DNA form, the CDR3 reads TGTGCCAGCAGGGGGACCTATGGCTACACCTTC.

This clone was detected only a few times. The CDR3 bases are TGTGCCAGCAGTGAAGCGGGAGTGCGGGTTCATGAGCAGTTCTTC. This translates into CASSEAGVRVHEQFF. The chain employs TRBV6-1 and TRBJ2-1; a weak D match, TRBD2 (5 bases). Trimming pared 0 bases from V and 8 bases from J, leaving 14 bases between. Germline V gene sequence: CDR1 MNHNS, CDR2 SASEGT. The CDR3 spans 15 residues.

J is TRBJ1-2 and V is TRBV10-1; TRBD1 might be the D (6 bases). This CDR3 has 13 residues. Trimming cost V 4 bases and J 4 bases, with 10 bases left between them. The germline V gene has CDR1 WNHNN and CDR2 SYGVQD (reference sequence). The chain's CDR3 is CASSAGQSYGYTF. CDR3 coding DNA: TGCGCCAGCAGTGCCGGACAGTCCTATGGCTACACCTTC.

This clone was found a few times. The rearrangement joins TRBV7-3 to TRBJ1-6, with a weak D call TRBD1 (6 bases). Trimming removed 5 bases at V and 0 bases at J, with 8 bases between. Germline values: CDR1 SGHTA, CDR2 FQGTGA. This CDR3 is 15 amino acids long. CDR3 sequence reads: CASSPGVSYNSPLHF. The DNA of the CDR3 is TGTGCCAGCAGCCCAGGGGTCTCCTATAATTCACCCCTCCACTTT.

The rearrangement links TRBV4-3 to TRBJ1-2, with 11 nucleotides matching TRBD1. The germline CDR1 and CDR2 sequences are LGHNA and YSLEER. The V and J ends lost 1 base and 7 bases, in that order; junction bases with no gene match: 2. This CDR3 has 14 amino acids. In nucleotides, the CDR3 is TGCGCCAGCAGCCAAGCGGACAGGGGGCTTGGCTACACCTTC. Amino acids: CASSQADRGLGYTF.

The rearrangement uses TRBV10-2 and TRBJ2-3; 8 positions agree with TRBD2. CDR3 size: 15 residues. Trimming removed 10 bases from V and 0 bases from J; junction bases left unmatched: 9. Germline values: CDR1 WSHSY, CDR2 SAAADI. The CDR3 region is CATRGGRTSTDTQYF. The CDR3 DNA sequence: TGCGCCACCCGGGGGGGGCGTACTAGCACAGATACGCAGTATTTT.